Each of the 10 T cell receptor beta chains below was sequenced from the same sample in a study of memory CD4+ T cells and cytomegalovirus serostatus. Using immunoSEQ multiplex PCR, the repertoire was profiled, and TCRdb retains in-frame clones only, with some absent. Counted here are about 60,000 clones, around 81% occurring once; the ten biggest clones make up 0.5% to 0.6%. The sort gate was single viable CD3+CD4+CD8-CD45RO+ cells for memory CD4+ T cells. The specimen sequenced was memory CD4+ T cells from blood. These receptors were obtained from an adult in good health and CMV-seronegative. Some clones in this sample may be carry-over from other donors' samples.

The chain has TRBV30 and TRBJ2-7; 11 positions agree with TRBD2. CDR3 size: 13 residues. Germline V lookup: CDR1 GTSNPN, CDR2 SVGIG (reference sequence). Trimming at V came to 7 bases and at J to 4 bases, leaving 6 bases not matched to a gene. The CDR3 sequence is CALRLAGLYEQYF. The CDR3 DNA follows: TGTGCCTTAAGACTAGCGGGATTGTACGAGCAGTACTTC.

The chain combines TRBV7-2 with TRBJ2-4; the D is unclear. The germline V gene encodes CDR1 SGHTA and CDR2 FQGNSA. Trimming took off 6 bases at V and 0 bases at J, with 12 bases between the two ends. This CDR3 contains 15 residues. CDR3 nucleotide sequence: TGTGCCAGCAGTCCCACGAACGCAGCCAAAAACATTCAGTACTTC. Its protein is CASSPTNAAKNIQYF.

The V call is TRBV2, the J call TRBJ2-3; D remains ambiguous. This CDR3 has 12 residues. Per the germline V gene, CDR1 is SNHLY and CDR2 is FYNNEI. V was trimmed by 6 bases and J by 7 bases, leaving 11 bases between them. The CDR3 is CASRLSQNTQYF. The CDR3 nucleotides read TGTGCCAGCAGGCTATCACAGAATACGCAGTATTTT. The full variable domain, with the rest looked up from reference TRBV2 and TRBJ2-3, is EPEVTQTPSHQVTQMGQEVILRCVPISNHLYFYWYRQILGQKVEFLVSFYNNEISEKSEIFDDQFSVERPDGSNFTLKIRSTKLEDSAMYFCASRLSQNTQYFGPGTRLTVL.

This clone was counted once. V usage is TRBV7-9 and J usage is TRBJ1-3; D unclear. The germline V gene encodes CDR1 SEHNR and CDR2 FQNEAQ (reference sequence). This CDR3 is 14 amino acids long. V was shortened by 3 bases and J by 0 bases, with 6 bases between the two germline ends. CDR3 in amino acids: CASSFGLSGNTIYF. As DNA, the CDR3 is TGTGCCAGCAGCTTTGGCCTCTCTGGAAACACCATATATTTT.

The CDR3 is CASSWDLGQPQHF. CDR3 sequence (DNA): TGTGCCAGCAGCTGGGACCTTGGGCAGCCCCAGCATTTT. V gene TRBV11-2 combines with J gene TRBJ1-5, with D possibly TRBD1 on 5 matching bases. The CDR3 is 13 amino acids. Per the germline V gene, CDR1 is SGHAT and CDR2 is FQNNGV. Trimming took off 4 bases at V and 7 bases at J, with 11 bases between the two ends. The full variable domain, with the rest looked up from reference TRBV11-2 and TRBJ1-5, is EAGVAQSPRYKIIEKRQSVAFWCNPISGHATLYWYQQILGQGPKLLIQFQNNGVVDDSQLPKDRFSAERLKGVDSTLKIQPAKLEDSAVYLCASSWDLGQPQHFGDGTRLSIL.

CDR3 in amino acids: CAWGGYSYEQYF. Written as DNA, the CDR3 is TGTGCCTGGGGGGGCTATTCCTACGAGCAGTACTTC. The chain recombines TRBV30 with TRBJ2-7; D perhaps matches TRBD1 (6 bases). The V end was cut by 5 bases, the J end by 1 base, with 9 bases between. The CDR3 consists of 12 residues. In germline, CDR1 is GTSNPN, CDR2 SVGIG (reference sequence).

This clone has just a few counts. The chain links TRBV18 to TRBJ1-5; D is ambiguous. The CDR3 loop spans 13 amino acids. Per germline, CDR1 KGHSH and CDR2 LQKENI. Trimming shortened V by 2 bases and J by 4 bases, and 6 bases separated the two germline ends. Here the CDR3 reads CASSPGTNQPQHF. CDR3 DNA: TGTGCCAGCTCACCAGGAACAAATCAGCCCCAGCATTTT.

Only a few counts were recorded for this clone. This chain uses TRBV5-1 with TRBJ1-3; no definite D call. The V gene's germline CDR1 is SGHRS and CDR2 YFSETQ. The CDR3 has 17 amino acids. V lost 0 bases to trimming and J lost 8 bases, with 21 bases between them. The CDR3 DNA reads as TGCGCCAGCAGCTTGGTTCCCCGGTCTGGATCTGGGGACACCATATATTTT. It codes for CASSLVPRSGSGDTIYF.

The V gene is TRBV9, the J gene TRBJ1-2, with 7 bases aligning to TRBD1. Germline V lookup: CDR1 SGDLS, CDR2 YYNGEE. V was pared by 3 bases and J by 6 bases, with 11 bases of the junction left unmatched. CDR3 length equals 15 residues. CDR3 sequence reads: CASSARDSPPNGYTF. In DNA form, the CDR3 reads TGTGCCAGCAGCGCCCGGGACAGCCCACCGAATGGCTACACCTTC.

As DNA, the CDR3 is TGTGCCAGCAGTTCAACCAGCTTCGTTCACAGGGAGGAGGAGACCCAGTACTTC. Amino acid sequence: CASSSTSFVHREEETQYF. The V gene is TRBV7-8, the J gene TRBJ2-5; D possibly uses TRBD1 or TRBD2 (6 bases each). Germline V gene sequence: CDR1 SGHVS, CDR2 FQNEAQ. The CDR3 is 18 amino acids. V shed 6 bases and J shed 5 bases, with 28 bases lying between them.